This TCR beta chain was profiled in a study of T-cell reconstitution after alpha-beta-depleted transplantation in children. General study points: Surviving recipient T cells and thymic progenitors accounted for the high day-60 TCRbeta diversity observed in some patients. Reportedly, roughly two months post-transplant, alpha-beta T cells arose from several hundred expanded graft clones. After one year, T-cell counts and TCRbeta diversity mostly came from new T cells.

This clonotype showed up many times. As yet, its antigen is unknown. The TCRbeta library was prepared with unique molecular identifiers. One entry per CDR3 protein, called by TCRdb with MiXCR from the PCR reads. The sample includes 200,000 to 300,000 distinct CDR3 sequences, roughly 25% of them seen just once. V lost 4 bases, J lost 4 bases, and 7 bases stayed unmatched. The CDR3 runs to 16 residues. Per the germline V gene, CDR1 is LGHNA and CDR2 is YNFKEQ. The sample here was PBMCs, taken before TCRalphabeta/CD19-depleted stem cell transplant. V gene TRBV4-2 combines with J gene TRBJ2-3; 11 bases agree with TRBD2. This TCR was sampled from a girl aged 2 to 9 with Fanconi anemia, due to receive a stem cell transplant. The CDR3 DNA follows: TGTGCCAGCAGCCCCGTACTAGCGGGAGCCGCAGATACGCAGTATTTT. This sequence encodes CASSPVLAGAADTQYF.